This TCR beta chain was documented in a study of control samples from healthy donors and cancer patients. CDR1 is SGHRS, CDR2 YFSETQ, per germline. V dropped 2 bases and J dropped 1 base, with 10 bases sitting between them. There are 15 residues in the CDR3. This clone was detected only a few times. Some clones are missing from TCRdb's copy, which holds only in-frame ones; the method was immunoSEQ multiplex PCR. The sample contains about 180,000 clones, around 90% of which appear only once. V gene TRBV5-1 combines with J gene TRBJ2-1; D is perhaps TRBD1 or TRBD2 (5 bases each). The TCR sequence derives from a man aged 25 to 45 in good health. Sequencing was done on a sample of blood. The CDR3 bases are TGCGCCAGCAGCTTTAAGAGGGGATCCTACAATGAGCAGTTCTTC. Residues: CASSFKRGSYNEQFF. The whole variable domain, remainder taken from reference TRBV5-1 and TRBJ2-1, is KAGVTQTPRYLIKTRGQQVTLSCSPISGHRSVSWYQQTPGQGLQFLFEYFSETQRNKGNFPGRFSGRQFSNSRSEMNVSTLELGDSALYLCASSFKRGSYNEQFFGPGTRLTVL.